The 13 T cell receptor beta chains given below trace back to one sample, sequenced in a study of OX40 agonist ivuxolimab in advanced cancers. This table comes from immunoSEQ multiplex PCR, and its TCRdb copy is limited to in-frame clones, with some not included. The data hold approximately 38,000 clones, with more than 75% observed a single time. This material consisted of CD4+ or CD8+ T cells sorted from blood, taken in a trial of the OX40 agonist ivuxolimab. These receptors were taken from an adult with an advanced solid tumor such as melanoma, head and neck, liver or kidney cancer.

This clone was detected once. The chain has TRBV9 and TRBJ2-3; 14 bases map to TRBD2. V dropped 2 bases and J dropped 1; count of bases not matched to a gene: 9. The CDR3 covers 19 residues. Per the germline V gene, CDR1 is SGDLS and CDR2 is YYNGEE. The CDR3 loop is CASSVSGTSGSKRTDTQYF. The CDR3 bases are TGTGCCAGCAGCGTCTCCGGGACTAGCGGGAGTAAGCGCACAGATACGCAGTATTTT.

The rearrangement uses TRBV18 and TRBJ2-1; 7 bases are shared with TRBD2. Trimming cost V 4 bases and J 6 bases; bases outside gene matches: 9. Germline CDR1 reads KGHSH; CDR2 reads LQKENI. CDR3 length: 15 amino acids. The CDR3 DNA reads as TGTGCCAGCTCACAAGGAAGCGGGAAGGGCAATGAGCAGTTCTTC. It is translated as CASSQGSGKGNEQFF.

The genes are TRBV10-3 and TRBJ2-5; the match to TRBD1 covers 7 bases. J was trimmed by 0 bases and V by 10 bases; bases with no gene match: 2. CDR3 length equals 12 residues. Germline V gene sequence: CDR1 ENHRY, CDR2 SYGVKD. The CDR3 protein is CATGTDQETQYF. The CDR3 region has the DNA TGTGCCACTGGGACAGACCAAGAGACCCAGTACTTC.

In its sample, this clone was seen once. The chain links TRBV6-1 to TRBJ1-2; maybe TRBD1 (6 bases). The CDR3 length is 17 residues. V lost 4 bases, J lost 3 bases, and 21 bases lay in between. Germline V lookup: CDR1 MNHNS, CDR2 SASEGT. The CDR3, as DNA: TGTGCCAGCAGTGCCTTAACGCGGACAGATAGTGACTATGGCTACACCTTC. This sequence encodes CASSALTRTDSDYGYTF.

The rearrangement uses TRBV12-5 and TRBJ2-5, with 7 bases identical to TRBD1. The CDR3 is 15 residues long. After removal of 6 bases from V and 0 bases from J, the junction contained 7 bases not matched to a gene. Germline CDR1 is LGHNT and CDR2 is FRNRAP. The CDR3 sequence: CASGTGQTYQETQYF. In nucleotides, the CDR3 is TGTGCTAGTGGAACGGGACAGACGTACCAAGAGACCCAGTACTTC. Full variable domain (missing parts from reference TRBV12-5 and TRBJ2-5): DARVTQTPRHKVTEMGQEVTMRCQPILGHNTVFWYRQTMMQGLELLAYFRNRAPLDDSGMPKDRFSAEMPDATLATLKIQPSEPRDSAVYFCASGTGQTYQETQYFGPGTRLLVL.

The rearrangement links TRBV7-2 to TRBJ2-7; the D gene is possibly TRBD1 (6 bases). CDR3 length: 14 residues. CDR1 is SGHTA, CDR2 FQGNSA, per germline. The V gene lost 2 bases and the J gene lost 5 bases, with 13 bases spanning the gap. In nucleotides, the CDR3 is TGTGCCAGCAGCTTACAGACAGGTATCGACGAGCAGTACTTC. The encoded protein is CASSLQTGIDEQYF.

The V gene is TRBV2, the J gene TRBJ1-4, with a weak D call TRBD1 (6 bases). Germline CDR1 and CDR2: SNHLY and FYNNEI. Trimming shortened V by 10 bases and J by 8 bases, and 14 bases separated the two germline ends. CDR3 length equals 12 residues. CDR3 residues: CATRDTEEKLFF. The CDR3 bases are TGTGCCACCCGGGACACTGAAGAAAAACTGTTTTTT. The full variable domain, rest sourced from reference TRBV2 and TRBJ1-4, is EPEVTQTPSHQVTQMGQEVILRCVPISNHLYFYWYRQILGQKVEFLVSFYNNEISEKSEIFDDQFSVERPDGSNFTLKIRSTKLEDSAMYFCATRDTEEKLFFGSGTQLSVL.

Only a few counts were recorded for this clone. This chain connects TRBV6-6 to TRBJ2-7; D ambiguous. The germline V gene encodes CDR1 MNHNY and CDR2 SVGAGI (reference sequence). The V end lost 2 bases, the J end lost 3 bases, and 14 bases lay between the germline ends. The CDR3 covers 15 residues. CDR3 residues: CASSYALGRGYEQYF. CDR3 DNA sequence: TGTGCCAGCAGTTACGCCCTCGGCAGAGGCTACGAGCAGTACTTC.

The table lists this clone with a count of one. V gene TRBV5-1 combines with J gene TRBJ2-2; a possible D gene is TRBD2 (6 bases). Germline CDR1 SGHRS, CDR2 YFSETQ. Trimming removed 0 bases at V and 2 bases at J, with 20 bases between. This CDR3 is built from 19 residues. The CDR3 DNA sequence: TGCGCCAGCAGCTTGGCCGGGGCAGCGGCGGGACTTAACACCGGGGAGCTGTTTTTT. Translating it yields CASSLAGAAAGLNTGELFF.

V is TRBV5-4 and J is TRBJ2-1; D is unresolved. Germline CDR1 SGHNT, CDR2 YYREEE (reference sequence). Deletions cut 2 bases from V and 5 bases from J, with 8 bases between. The CDR3 sequence is 13 residues long. Written as DNA, the CDR3 is TGTGCCAGCAGCTTCGCACCCCACAATGAGCAGTTCTTC. Translating gives CASSFAPHNEQFF.

The chain has TRBV6-1 and TRBJ2-5, with no clear D. Trimming shortened V by 7 bases and J by 5 bases, and 17 bases separated the two germline ends. The CDR3 is 14 residues long. CDR1 and CDR2 (germline): MNHNS, SASEGT. The CDR3 loop is CASTFGEVGETQYF. As DNA, the CDR3 is TGTGCCAGCACTTTCGGTGAGGTGGGGGAGACCCAGTACTTC.

This clone came up once. V is TRBV28 and J is TRBJ1-4; unclear D gene. Germline V gene data show CDR1 as MDHEN and CDR2 as SYDVKM. The CDR3 length is 14 residues. Between the trimmed V and J ends, which lost 4 bases and 5 bases, there was a span of 11 bases. The CDR3 is CASSSTISNEKLFF. In DNA, the CDR3 is TGTGCCAGCAGTTCGACAATTTCCAATGAAAAACTGTTTTTT.

The chain uses TRBV28 and TRBJ2-3, with a tentative D call TRBD1 (6 bases). Germline lookup yields CDR1 MDHEN and CDR2 SYDVKM. This CDR3 is 12 amino acids long. Deletions cut 7 bases from V and 11 bases from J, with 16 bases between. The DNA of the CDR3 is TGTGCCAGCAACGACAGGAACATCATGCAGTATTTT. Translating it yields CASNDRNIMQYF.